This T cell receptor (beta chain) was sequenced during a study of control samples from healthy donors and cancer patients. Trimming left V 2 bases short and J 5 bases short, with 16 bases between. Germline lookup yields CDR1 MNHEY and CDR2 SVGEGT. The CDR3 spans 16 residues. The data were produced by immunoSEQ multiplex PCR, yet TCRdb's version contains in-frame clones alone and is incomplete. The sample carries 100,000 or so clones, about 90% recorded once. The source material was blood. This receptor was identified in a woman aged 18-29 years in good health. This chain links TRBV6-2 or TRBV6-3 with TRBJ1-5; TRBD1 might be the D (5 bases). DNA of the CDR3: TGTGCCAGCAGTTACCCAAAAGAAAGGGGACATCAGCCCCAGCATTTT. Translating it yields CASSYPKERGHQPQHF.